This T cell receptor beta chain was found in a study of control samples from healthy donors and cancer patients. The protocol was immunoSEQ multiplex PCR, while the TCRdb copy is restricted to in-frame clones and leaves out a portion. The table lists over 100,000 clones, about 92% of them singletons. The CDR3 has 16 residues. Between the trimmed V and J ends, which lost 4 bases and 8 bases, there was a span of 23 bases. Germline V lookup: CDR1 MNHEY, CDR2 SMNVEV (reference sequence). The V call is TRBV27, the J call TRBJ1-2; maybe TRBD1 (5 bases). The sample taken for sequencing was blood. The sequence was collected from a woman in her 50s in good health. The CDR3 nucleotides read TGTGCCAGCAGTTCCTCCGGAGGGGAACCCCTGGGAGGCTACACCTTC. The encoded protein is CASSSSGGEPLGGYTF.